The present T cell receptor (beta chain) was sequenced within a study of blood T cell repertoires in COVID-19 (dated by TCRdb to 2020 to 2022). Study-level background: Samples from collaborators originated in the United States, Italy and Spain and spanned both the acute and convalescent phases of COVID-19. The prospective study material was composed of cDNA or gDNA derived from T cells, B-cell-depleted T cells, or PBMCs. Deeply sampled blood TCRbeta repertoires from subjects exposed to, actively infected with, or recovered from COVID-19 were included in the dataset. The repertoires were released in a freely available public database meant as a resource for research on the immune response to SARS-CoV-2. The samples were drawn from two sources: the first 160 participants of the ongoing ImmuneRACE study, and 950 to 1,500 subjects contributed by 6 global collaborators. Nearly every sample came with metadata listing a de-identified subject ID, COVID-19 status, age in years and sex. Where available, HLA class I and class II types were obtained from metadata supplied by the sample provider rather than from assay-based typing. The investigation overall reported the following: The amount of clinical and demographic metadata varied by source and participant and was provided uncurated.

As for this clone: The specificity of this receptor is unknown. Per-nucleotide qualities are absent, and no much larger clonotype sits a single base away.

The collaborating institutions used their own protocols to collect whole blood in K2EDTA tubes. Collaborator samples were shipped for TCRbeta analysis as frozen whole blood, isolated PBMCs, or DNA extracted from either sample type. CDR3 length: 17 amino acids, cysteine to phenylalanine. Left in the record is the CDR3 DNA by itself, 51 bases read in frame from the first base. From V the trimming removes 6 bases and from J it removes 0 bases, while the gene matches leave 6 bases of the junction unaccounted for. Reading the germline V gene (reference sequence) gives CDR1 LNHDA and CDR2 SQIVND. TCRbeta CDR3 regions were amplified from genomic DNA by means of the immunoSEQ Assay, a bias-controlled multiplex PCR. Per the source publication's procedure: The number of nucleated cells in each sample was estimated from the amplification of reference gene primers within the assay. Sequence reads were collapsed and filtered to measure the absolute abundance of every unique TCRbeta CDR3 rearrangement. For each sample, productive Simpson clonality was calculated by taking the square root of Simpson's diversity index across productive rearrangements. TCRdb provides this immuneACCESS table in a form limited to in-frame rearrangements. Some clones are lacking; in checked studies, under half of them reflect an unresolved V gene, and why the rest are absent is not known. V and J calls and clone size are those listed in that table; D and trimming were worked out from the DNA. The sample records tens of thousands of clones, around 77% of which are singletons. Of the sample, about a tenth is held by the ten largest clones.

The sequencing sample was made of peripheral blood. The TCR was taken from a human donor in a cohort sampled during active COVID-19. The sequence is built from TRBV19 and TRBJ2-6, with 9 central nucleotides matching TRBD1. The CDR3 reads as follows: CASSRGTGSSGANVLTF. Read as DNA, the sequence is TGTGCCAGTAGCAGAGGGACAGGGAGCTCTGGGGCCAACGTCCTGACTTTC.